Given below is one TCR beta chain in context. Its antigen is currently unknown. The CDR3 consists of 16 residues. Trimming took off 5 bases at V and 0 bases at J, with 14 bases between the two ends. CDR1 is SGHRS and CDR2 is YFSETQ in the germline V gene. These data belong to a study of shared clonotypes between healthy human individuals. Whole-study findings and limits: Sequencing depth was a factor that was expected to affect clonotype sharing among donors.

Each replicate PCR on the sorted subsets used around 200 ng DNA (around 31,000 T cell genomes). Assay: immunoSEQ multiplex PCR; the TCRdb copy retains only in-frame clones and omits some. Found here are over 2 million clones, roughly 90% of them singletons; the top ten hold around 0.35%. The sequenced sample consisted of naive CD4+ T cells from PBMCs. The subset: CD45RA+ positively selected. This chain uses TRBV5-1 with TRBJ2-2, with no clear D. The receptor was derived from a man aged 18 to 30 in good health. Some clones in this sample may be carry-over from other donors' samples. As DNA, the CDR3 is TGCGCCAGCAGTGCTTTGGGGTCAACGAACACCGGGGAGCTGTTTTTT. Amino acid sequence: CASSALGSTNTGELFF. Complete variable domain (other parts from reference TRBV5-1 and TRBJ2-2): KAGVTQTPRYLIKTRGQQVTLSCSPISGHRSVSWYQQTPGQGLQFLFEYFSETQRNKGNFPGRFSGRQFSNSRSEMNVSTLELGDSALYLCASSALGSTNTGELFFGEGSRLTVL.